The next 9 T cell receptor beta chains were all read from a single sample in a study of control samples from healthy donors and cancer patients. Clones were sequenced by immunoSEQ multiplex PCR, and TCRdb holds only the in-frame ones, with some missing. In the table there are approximately 54,000 clones, approximately 91% of which are singletons. Material for sequencing was PBMCs. The receptors derive from a man aged 45-65 years with head and neck cancer.

The V and J genes are TRBV25-1 and TRBJ2-7, with TRBD1 matching 9 bases. This CDR3 region has 15 residues. The junction had 5 bases not matched to a gene; V was cut back by 2 bases and J by 3 bases. Germline-derived CDR1 and CDR2 are MGHDK and SYGVNS. The CDR3 protein is CASSEEMTGGYEQYF. CDR3 coding DNA: TGTGCCAGCAGTGAAGAGATGACAGGGGGCTACGAGCAGTACTTC.

This chain links TRBV10-2 with TRBJ2-7; D is undetermined. Germline V gives CDR1 WSHSY, CDR2 SAAADI. CDR3 length: 13 amino acids. The V gene lost 8 bases and the J gene lost 0 bases, with 11 bases spanning the gap. The CDR3 region is CASLDPRSYEQYF. For the CDR3, the DNA is TGCGCCAGCTTGGACCCGCGCTCCTACGAGCAGTACTTC.

The chain recombines TRBV30 with TRBJ2-7; D is possibly TRBD1 (5 bases). The V end was cut by 1 base, the J end by 3 bases, with 7 bases between. CDR1 is GTSNPN and CDR2 is SVGIG in the germline V gene (reference sequence). This CDR3 comprises 12 residues. CDR3 sequence reads: CAWSGQNYEQYF. The DNA for the CDR3 is TGTGCCTGGAGTGGACAGAACTACGAGCAGTACTTC.

This chain joins TRBV7-8 and TRBJ2-1, with 10 bases aligning to TRBD2. The CDR3 spans 17 residues. Trimming cost V 1 base and J 14 bases; bases outside gene matches: 17. Per the germline V gene, CDR1 is SGHVS and CDR2 is FQNEAQ. CDR3 in amino acids: CASSLGSTSGARFGEFF. The CDR3 bases are TGTGCCAGCAGCTTAGGGTCAACTAGCGGGGCCCGCTTTGGGGAGTTCTTC.

The chain combines TRBV7-2 with TRBJ2-3; 15 bases map to TRBD2. V was clipped by 5 bases and J by 4 bases; unmatched bases: 1. In germline, CDR1 is SGHTA, CDR2 FQGNSA. The CDR3 is made up of 15 amino acids. The CDR3 coding sequence is TGTGCCAGCAGCAGGACTAGCGGGGGGGCAGATACGCAGTATTTT. It codes for CASSRTSGGADTQYF.

This clone was picked up a small number of times. This chain joins TRBV4-1 and TRBJ2-1; D is possibly TRBD1 (5 bases). V lost 8 bases and J 8 bases, leaving 28 bases between the germline ends. Looked up from germline, CDR1 is MGHRA and CDR2 is YSYEKL. The CDR3 consists of 17 residues. CDR3 sequence reads: CASSTPPLRAAEDEQFF. DNA for the CDR3: TGCGCCAGCTCCACCCCTCCCCTCAGGGCGGCGGAAGATGAGCAGTTCTTC.

This rearrangement joins TRBV12-3 or TRBV12-4 to TRBJ1-5; D not resolved. The CDR3 loop spans 12 amino acids. V was shortened by 7 bases and J by 5 bases, with 9 bases between the two germline ends. This chain's CDR3 is CASNRVDQPQHF. DNA of the CDR3: TGTGCCAGCAATCGGGTGGATCAGCCCCAGCATTTT.

The gene calls are TRBV11-3 and TRBJ2-3; D unresolved. The V and J ends lost 0 bases and 8 bases respectively, with 12 bases between them. The CDR3 sequence is 14 residues long. CDR1 and CDR2 from the germline V gene are SGHNT and YENEEA. CDR3 loop: CASSLDSQLTTQYF. Written as DNA, the CDR3 is TGTGCCAGCAGCTTAGATTCTCAGCTAACTACGCAGTATTTT.

V usage is TRBV10-3 and J usage is TRBJ2-2; D uncertain. The CDR3 covers 12 residues. Germline loops: CDR1 ENHRY, CDR2 SYGVKD. Trimming cost V 7 bases and J 6 bases, with 9 bases left between them. The CDR3 loop reads CAITAPAGELFF. Written as DNA, the CDR3 is TGTGCCATCACCGCGCCGGCCGGGGAGCTGTTTTTT.